The sequence of this T cell receptor (beta chain) was determined in a study of T-cell reconstitution after alpha-beta-depleted transplantation in children. Preparation of the TCRbeta library used unique molecular identifiers. TCRdb re-called the PCR reads through MiXCR, storing one row per CDR3 protein. The table has 450,000 to 700,000 distinct CDR3 sequences, 25% to 30% seen once. Germline CDR1 and CDR2: MNHEY and SMNVEV (reference sequence). The CDR3 extends over 12 amino acids. V dropped 5 bases and J dropped 6 bases, with 11 bases sitting between them. This clonotype occurred a few times. The antigen remains unidentified. The study's findings and limits: The authors attributed T-cell counts and diversity one year after transplant mostly to newly produced T cells.

J is TRBJ2-7 and V is TRBV27; D is perhaps TRBD2 (6 bases). The origin of this receptor is a boy in the first two years of life with Wiskott-Aldrich syndrome, due to receive a stem cell transplant. The sequences come from PBMCs, collected before TCRalphabeta/CD19-depleted stem cell transplant. For the CDR3, the DNA is TGTGCCAGCAGTAGACGGGGGTCCGAGCAGTACTTC. Translated: CASSRRGSEQYF.